This T cell receptor beta chain was observed in a study of blood T cell repertoires in COVID-19. Produced via immunoSEQ multiplex PCR; TCRdb's table is partial and in-frame only. Of some 130,000 clones listed, about 72% are singletons. The receptor comes from a woman in her sixties or seventies with acute or convalescent COVID-19. Sequencing was carried out using peripheral blood.

CDR3 DNA sequence: TGCGCCAGCAGCTTAAGCCAGGGGGCAATCGGGGAGCTGTTTTTT. Protein: CASSLSQGAIGELFF. The rearrangement links TRBV5-1 to TRBJ2-2; 8 positions match TRBD1. Germline V CDR1 and CDR2: SGHRS, YFSETQ. The ends lost 2 bases at V and 7 bases at J; junction bases unmatched: 7. CDR3 size: 15 residues. Full variable domain (outside the CDR3, taken from reference TRBV5-1 and TRBJ2-2): KAGVTQTPRYLIKTRGQQVTLSCSPISGHRSVSWYQQTPGQGLQFLFEYFSETQRNKGNFPGRFSGRQFSNSRSEMNVSTLELGDSALYLCASSLSQGAIGELFFGEGSRLTVL.